This TCR beta chain was captured in a study of Graves' ophthalmopathy and Graves' hyperthyroidism. Ineligible for inclusion were patients with other autoimmune diseases, uncontrolled infections, pregnancy or lactation. Diagnosis was based on clinical symptoms, serum thyroxine, TRAb, thyroid ultrasound and orbital computed tomography. The TCR beta CDR3 regions underwent amplification from RNA transcripts. Amplification began with first-round RT-PCR using HTBI primers, then second-round multiplex PCR was performed. In TCRdb, the multiplex PCR reads were re-called with MiXCR into one record per CDR3 protein. The sample includes hundreds of thousands of distinct CDR3 sequences, around 45% seen only once; the top ten take less than 60%. Notes on this clonotype: Its specificity is unknown.

Study results and caveats: The model reached around 70% sensitivity and under 75% specificity for predicting ophthalmopathy progression. Most thyroid-expanded clonotypes exceeding 0.001 frequency were also found in blood.

After removal of 5 bases from V and 5 bases from J, the junction contained 6 bases not matched to a gene. Germline CDR1 is LGHNA and CDR2 is YNFKEQ. This CDR3 is 14 amino acids long. The gene calls are TRBV4-2 and TRBJ2-7, with 10 bases that match TRBD2. The sequence derives from an adult man with Graves' ophthalmopathy. The sample comprised peripheral blood. The CDR3 DNA follows: TGTGCCAGCAGCACGGGACTAGCGAAGAACGAGCAGTACTTC. Its translation is CASSTGLAKNEQYF.